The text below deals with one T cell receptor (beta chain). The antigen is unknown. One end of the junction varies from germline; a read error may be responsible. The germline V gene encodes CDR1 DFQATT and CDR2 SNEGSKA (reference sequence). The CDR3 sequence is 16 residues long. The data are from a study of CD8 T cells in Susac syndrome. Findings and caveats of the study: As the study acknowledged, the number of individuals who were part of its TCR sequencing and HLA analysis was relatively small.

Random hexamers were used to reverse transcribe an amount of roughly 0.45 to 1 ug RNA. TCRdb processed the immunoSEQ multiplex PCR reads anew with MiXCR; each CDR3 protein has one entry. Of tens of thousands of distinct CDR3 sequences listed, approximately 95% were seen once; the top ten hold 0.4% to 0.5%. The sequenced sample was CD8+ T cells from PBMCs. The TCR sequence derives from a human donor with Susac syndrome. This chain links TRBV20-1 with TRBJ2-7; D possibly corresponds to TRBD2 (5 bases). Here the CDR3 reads CSASPRRLAPSYDQYF. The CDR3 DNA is TGCAGTGCCTCCCCCCGGAGGCTAGCTCCCTCCTACGACCAGTACTTC.